This TCR beta chain was documented in a study of blood T cell repertoires in COVID-19. Whole-study context: Acute and convalescent COVID-19 samples came from the United States, Italy and Spain.

Germline V gene sequence: CDR1 SNHLY, CDR2 FYNNEI. With V trimmed by 3 bases and J by 7 bases, 10 bases remained unmatched. The CDR3 spans 15 residues. Patients at the Seattle site were enrolled during active infection and followed longitudinally. In the original workflow: Amplification of reference gene primers provided the estimated nucleated cell counts. Produced via immunoSEQ multiplex PCR; TCRdb's table is partial and in-frame only. V and J calls plus clone size are reproduced from that table; the DNA served to infer D and trimming. Among 300,000 to 400,000 clones listed, more than 75% were seen once.

This clonotype was obtained from a woman aged 45 to 65 with COVID-19, enrolled during active disease. Sequenced: peripheral blood. The chain has TRBV2 and TRBJ2-7; 9 positions agree with TRBD2. CDR3 loop: CASSDSLAGRLEQYF. In DNA, the CDR3 is TGTGCCAGCAGTGATTCCCTAGCGGGAAGATTAGAGCAGTACTTC.